Listed below are T cell receptor beta chains from one sample, sequenced in a study of blood T cell repertoires in COVID-19. The assay was immunoSEQ multiplex PCR, and TCRdb's table has in-frame clones only and misses some. The sample includes roughly 280,000 clones, about 88% seen only once; the top ten take just under 2%. The sample comprised peripheral blood. Receptors originate from a man under 40 with active or convalescent COVID-19. Each CDR3 is given with its conserved first and last residue. The D gene is left open where the match is weak. Clone sizes are given selectively: once, few, many, or a class where the clone is expanded.

J gene: TRBJ2-2
D gene: TRBD2
V gene: TRBV9
clone size: .
CDR3 DNA: TGTGCCAGCAGCCCAGGGACTAGTTCCGGGGAGCTGTTTTTT
CDR3 protein: CASSPGTSSGELFF

J gene: TRBJ1-2
D gene: .
V gene: TRBV19
clone size: .
CDR3 DNA: TGTGCCAGTAGTTTTAGTCACAGTCCTCTTAACTATGGCTACACCTTC
CDR3 protein: CASSFSHSPLNYGYTF

J gene: TRBJ1-4
D gene: TRBD1
V gene: TRBV18
clone size: .
CDR3 DNA: TGTGCCAGCTCACTCTCCACCCCGGACAGGGGTAACGAAAAACTGTTTTTT
CDR3 protein: CASSLSTPDRGNEKLFF

J gene: TRBJ1-6
D gene: TRBD1
V gene: TRBV29-1
clone size: .
CDR3 DNA: TGCAGCGTTAGAGTCTCAGGGGGGAATTCACCCCTCCACTTT
CDR3 protein: CSVRVSGGNSPLHF

J gene: TRBJ2-7
D gene: .
V gene: TRBV12-3/TRBV12-4
clone size: .
CDR3 DNA: TGTGCCAGCAGTTTAGAAGAGGAGCAGTACTTC
CDR3 protein: CASSLEEEQYF

J gene: TRBJ1-1
D gene: .
V gene: TRBV6-5
clone size: .
CDR3 DNA: TGTGCCAGCAGCCAAACACAGGGGAACACTGAAGCTTTCTTT
CDR3 protein: CASSQTQGNTEAFF

J gene: TRBJ2-5
D gene: .
V gene: TRBV11-1
clone size: .
CDR3 DNA: TGTGCCAGCAGTCGAGGGTGGGAGCGACAAGAGACCCAGTACTTC
CDR3 protein: CASSRGWERQETQYF

J gene: TRBJ2-2
D gene: TRBD1
V gene: TRBV9
clone size: few
CDR3 DNA: TGTGCCAGCAGCGTAGGACAGGGTGGCATCGGGGAGCTGTTTTTT
CDR3 protein: CASSVGQGGIGELFF

J gene: TRBJ1-6
D gene: .
V gene: TRBV7-2
clone size: .
CDR3 DNA: TGTGCCAGCAGCTTAGGTGACAGTAATTCACCCCTCCACTTT
CDR3 protein: CASSLGDSNSPLHF

J gene: TRBJ1-2
D gene: .
V gene: TRBV27
clone size: .
CDR3 DNA: TGTGCCAGCAGTCACCCGAAAGGGGATTTAAAAGGCTACACCTTC
CDR3 protein: CASSHPKGDLKGYTF

J gene: TRBJ1-4
D gene: TRBD1
V gene: TRBV7-9
clone size: .
CDR3 DNA: TGTGCCAGCAGCTTTAAACCTCCGGACAGGGGAGGTGAAAAACTGTTTTTT
CDR3 protein: CASSFKPPDRGGEKLFF

J gene: TRBJ2-5
D gene: TRBD1
V gene: TRBV9
clone size: once
CDR3 DNA: TGTGCCAGCAGCGTGGGAGACAGGGGATCAGAGACCCAGTACTTC
CDR3 protein: CASSVGDRGSETQYF

J gene: TRBJ2-3
D gene: TRBD2
V gene: TRBV2
clone size: .
CDR3 DNA: TGTGCCAGGCGGGGGGGAAACACAGATACGCAGTATTTT
CDR3 protein: CARRGGNTDTQYF

J gene: TRBJ2-7
D gene: .
V gene: TRBV3-1/TRBV3-2
clone size: .
CDR3 DNA: TGTGCCAGCAGCCAAGGGTACGTGAGGCATACGTACGAGCAGTACTTC
CDR3 protein: CASSQGYVRHTYEQYF

J gene: TRBJ2-5
D gene: TRBD2
V gene: TRBV6-6
clone size: .
CDR3 DNA: TGTGCCAGCAGTTACTTCCAGCGGGGGCTTCGTTTCTACCCGTACTTC
CDR3 protein: CASSYFQRGLRFYPYF

J gene: TRBJ2-1
D gene: TRBD2
V gene: TRBV5-8
clone size: once
CDR3 DNA: TGTGCCAGCAGCTCAAGACTAGCGGTTGACAATGAGCAGTTCTTC
CDR3 protein: CASSSRLAVDNEQFF

J gene: TRBJ2-1
D gene: TRBD2
V gene: TRBV6-2/TRBV6-3
clone size: .
CDR3 DNA: TGTGCCAGCAGTTACACCGGGACTAGTCGTTTCGGGGAGCAGTTCTTC
CDR3 protein: CASSYTGTSRFGEQFF

J gene: TRBJ2-7
D gene: TRBD1
V gene: TRBV5-4
clone size: .
CDR3 DNA: TGTGCCAGCAGCTTTCAGGGGGCCCCTACCAAGCAGTACTTC
CDR3 protein: CASSFQGAPTKQYF

J gene: TRBJ2-5
D gene: TRBD2
V gene: TRBV2
clone size: .
CDR3 DNA: TGTGCCAGCAGTGTGGGGACTAGCGGGGGAAAGACCCAGTACTTC
CDR3 protein: CASSVGTSGGKTQYF

J gene: TRBJ1-1
D gene: .
V gene: TRBV18
clone size: .
CDR3 DNA: TGTGCCAGCTCACCCGACAGTGGGAACACTGAAGCTTTCTTT
CDR3 protein: CASSPDSGNTEAFF

J gene: TRBJ2-7
D gene: TRBD2
V gene: TRBV27
clone size: .
CDR3 DNA: TGTGCCAGCAGTCCTCCTCCAAGCGGGGGCCTTATCTACGAGCAGTACTTC
CDR3 protein: CASSPPPSGGLIYEQYF

J gene: TRBJ1-6
D gene: .
V gene: TRBV5-4
clone size: .
CDR3 DNA: TGTGCCAGCACCAGGGACATAGATAATTCACCCCTCCACTTT
CDR3 protein: CASTRDIDNSPLHF

J gene: TRBJ2-7
D gene: .
V gene: TRBV19
clone size: .
CDR3 DNA: TGTGCCAGTAGTATTAGGTCGCGGGGGCGTTCCTACGAGCAGTACTTC
CDR3 protein: CASSIRSRGRSYEQYF

J gene: TRBJ2-1
D gene: .
V gene: TRBV27
clone size: .
CDR3 DNA: TGTGCCAGCAGTTTATATTTCAGGGGTGAGCAGTTCTTC
CDR3 protein: CASSLYFRGEQFF

J gene: TRBJ2-7
D gene: .
V gene: TRBV29-1
clone size: few
CDR3 DNA: TGCAGCGTTGAATCACAGGCAGGATCCTACGAGCAGTACTTC
CDR3 protein: CSVESQAGSYEQYF

J gene: TRBJ1-1
D gene: .
V gene: TRBV27
clone size: .
CDR3 DNA: TGTGCCAGCAGTTTCGATGCGACAGGAGACACTGAAGCTTTCTTT
CDR3 protein: CASSFDATGDTEAFF

J gene: TRBJ1-4
D gene: TRBD1
V gene: TRBV5-1
clone size: .
CDR3 DNA: TGCGCCAGCAGCTTGGAAGCAGGGGGTGACGAAAAACTGTTTTTT
CDR3 protein: CASSLEAGGDEKLFF

J gene: TRBJ2-7
D gene: TRBD1
V gene: TRBV4-3
clone size: few
CDR3 DNA: TGCGCCAGCAGCCAAGAGGGGGACAGGGGCTACGAGCAGTACTTC
CDR3 protein: CASSQEGDRGYEQYF

J gene: TRBJ1-1
D gene: .
V gene: TRBV3-1/TRBV3-2
clone size: .
CDR3 DNA: TGTGCCAGCAGCCAAGAGGGCAGGGGAAGGAGAAACACTGAAGCTTTCTTT
CDR3 protein: CASSQEGRGRRNTEAFF

J gene: TRBJ1-1
D gene: .
V gene: TRBV7-3
clone size: .
CDR3 DNA: TGTGCCAGCAGCTCGGACACGAACACTGAAGCTTTCTTT
CDR3 protein: CASSSDTNTEAFF

J gene: TRBJ1-1
D gene: .
V gene: TRBV4-3
clone size: few
CDR3 DNA: TGCGCCAGCTCGCCGGGCAGGGGCACTGAAGCTTTCTTT
CDR3 protein: CASSPGRGTEAFF

J gene: TRBJ2-1
D gene: TRBD2
V gene: TRBV3-1/TRBV3-2
clone size: .
CDR3 DNA: TGTGCCCCCCGGGCAGCGGGGGTCAGGTCGGGGTTCTTC
CDR3 protein: CAPRAAGVRSGFF

J gene: TRBJ2-1
D gene: .
V gene: TRBV3-1/TRBV3-2
clone size: .
CDR3 DNA: TGTGCCAGCAGCCAAGAAAAGGGGAATGAGCAGTTCTTC
CDR3 protein: CASSQEKGNEQFF

J gene: TRBJ2-1
D gene: TRBD2
V gene: TRBV19
clone size: .
CDR3 DNA: TGTGCCAGTAGTACGACTAGCGGGGGGCGAAATGAGCAGTTCTTC
CDR3 protein: CASSTTSGGRNEQFF

J gene: TRBJ2-5
D gene: .
V gene: TRBV7-9
clone size: .
CDR3 DNA: TGTGCCAGCAGGTCCCATGGTTCAGGGGCGCCGGAGACCCAGTACTTC
CDR3 protein: CASRSHGSGAPETQYF

J gene: TRBJ1-2
D gene: .
V gene: TRBV6-1
clone size: .
CDR3 DNA: TGTGCCAGCAGTGAAGCCCTGACAGCTAACTATGGCTACACCTTC
CDR3 protein: CASSEALTANYGYTF

J gene: TRBJ2-3
D gene: .
V gene: TRBV6-5
clone size: .
CDR3 DNA: TGTGCCAGCAGTTACTCTGAGAGCACAGATACGCAGTATTTT
CDR3 protein: CASSYSESTDTQYF

J gene: TRBJ2-7
D gene: TRBD1
V gene: TRBV6-6
clone size: .
CDR3 DNA: TGTGCCAGCAAGGAGGGACAGGGTCACTACGAGCAGTACTTC
CDR3 protein: CASKEGQGHYEQYF

J gene: TRBJ2-3
D gene: TRBD2
V gene: TRBV12-3/TRBV12-4
clone size: .
CDR3 DNA: TGTGCCAGCAGTTCGGCGGGGGGGGATACGCAGTATTTT
CDR3 protein: CASSSAGGDTQYF

J gene: TRBJ1-2
D gene: .
V gene: TRBV20-1
clone size: .
CDR3 DNA: TGCAGTGCTAGTCGAGGGCAGGTAAAACACTATGGCTACACCTTC
CDR3 protein: CSASRGQVKHYGYTF

J gene: TRBJ1-1
D gene: .
V gene: TRBV5-1
clone size: .
CDR3 DNA: TGCGCCAGCAGCAGTACAAATACGAACACTGAAGCTTTCTTT
CDR3 protein: CASSSTNTNTEAFF

J gene: TRBJ2-1
D gene: TRBD2
V gene: TRBV15
clone size: .
CDR3 DNA: TGTGCCACCAGCAGCATAGCGGGGGGGCTAAATGAGCAGTTCTTC
CDR3 protein: CATSSIAGGLNEQFF

J gene: TRBJ1-2
D gene: .
V gene: TRBV29-1
clone size: .
CDR3 DNA: TGCAGCGTTGAAGATCGCCTTATGGCAGGGCCTGGCTACACCTTC
CDR3 protein: CSVEDRLMAGPGYTF

J gene: TRBJ1-3
D gene: .
V gene: TRBV5-6
clone size: .
CDR3 DNA: TGTGCCAGCAGCTTGGGCACAGGGACAGGAAACACCATATATTTT
CDR3 protein: CASSLGTGTGNTIYF

J gene: TRBJ1-1
D gene: .
V gene: TRBV23-1
clone size: .
CDR3 DNA: TGCGCCAGCAGTCAATCTTGGGGGCGAGGGAACACTGAAGCTTTCTTT
CDR3 protein: CASSQSWGRGNTEAFF

J gene: TRBJ1-2
D gene: .
V gene: TRBV2
clone size: .
CDR3 DNA: TGTGCCAGCAGTGAACGTTCCGGGGTCGATGGCTACACCTTC
CDR3 protein: CASSERSGVDGYTF